This TCR beta chain was captured in a study of T cell responses to AZD1222 COVID-19 vaccine listed by TCRdb under 2021. General notes on the study: TCR sequencing was performed for 230 to 250 trial participants, of whom around 200 were given two doses of AZD1222 and some 25 were given two doses of MenACWY control vaccine. Trial participants were enrolled by age into 18-55, 56-69 and 70-plus year subgroups, with 148, 28 and 57 TCR-sequenced participants respectively.

The CDR3 regions of human TCRbeta chains were analyzed by immunosequencing. The authors' pipeline ran thus. TCRs in the repertoires were matched against a reference library of SARS-CoV-2-specific TCRs that had been generated with the MIRA antigen-specificity platform. Breadth was defined as the fraction of unique TCRs that were SARS-CoV-2-associated, and depth was defined as the fraction of total T cells that were SARS-CoV-2-associated. Using the MIRA data, each spike-specific TCR was mapped to the spike region that the TCR reacts to and placed in a CD4 or CD8 class. Log10-transformed breadth and depth values were compared by one-way ANOVA with Sidak's multiple comparisons tests. TCRdb carries this immuneACCESS record with in-frame sequences only. Its versions omit some clonotypes, under half of them owing to an unresolved V gene in the studies checked, with the rest unexplained. V and J calls plus clone size are reproduced from that table; the DNA served to infer D and trimming. The sample table shows tens of thousands of clones, and roughly four fifths are seen once. Of the sample, roughly 25% is held by the ten largest clones.

What this sample's time point label stands for: about 28 days (+/-7) after the second vaccine dose. AZD1222 recipients with second doses at about 4 weeks or about 12 weeks were pooled, because spike-specific TCR depth and breadth did not differ between schedules. Vaccinee samples came from UK trials COV001 and COV002, including a single-blind randomized controlled phase 2/3 trial of AZD1222 (ChAdOx1 nCoV-19) in healthy adults. Trial participant PBMC samples were collected at day 0 and day 28 after the second dose for TCRbeta chain sequencing. Cut back by 7 bases and 2 bases, the V and J ends lie 12 bases apart. Looking up the germline V gene yields CDR1 SNHLY and CDR2 FYNNEI. The CDR3, from cysteine to phenylalanine, totals 15 residues. The entry retains the CDR3 DNA only, 45 bases that are in frame from base 1. Summary of the overall study and its limitations: Conclusions about previously exposed vaccinees were limited because only six AZD1222 recipients were SARS-CoV-2 seropositive at baseline. Most participants were white British and females outnumbered males, and the authors suggested that clonal diversity may have been underestimated. In the small 56-69-year group, the increase in depth fell short of significance, most likely because of low power. Epitopes outside the regions mutated in the B.1.351 and B.1.1.7 variants were reportedly recognized by nearly half of the unique spike-specific TCRs. A significant rise in spike-specific TCR breadth and depth was observed after two AZD1222 doses relative to day 0 and relative to MenACWY recipients. CD4 TCRs associated with the vaccine covered the entire spike protein, and the dominant responses were in regions 160-218 and 743-854. Because no samples from the day 14 peak response were available, repertoires could be characterized only after the peak T cell response.

Points on this clone: The antigen it recognizes is unknown. Per-nucleotide qualities are absent, and no much larger clonotype sits a single base away.

The origin of this receptor is an adult who received the AZD1222 COVID-19 vaccine. The chain is made from TRBV2 and TRBJ2-6; the D gene cannot be resolved reliably. The input for sequencing was peripheral blood, taken 28 days after the second AZD1222 dose. The nucleotides are TGTGCCAGCATTGTCGGATTGGCTGGGGCCAACGTCCTGACTTTC. It is translated as CASIVGLAGANVLTF. This CDR3, with the reference TRBV2 and TRBJ2-6 proteins standing in past its ends, gives the full variable domain EPEVTQTPSHQVTQMGQEVILRCVPISNHLYFYWYRQILGQKVEFLVSFYNNEISEKSEIFDDQFSVERPDGSNFTLKIRSTKLEDSAMYFCASIVGLAGANVLTFGAGSRLTVL.